This T cell receptor beta chain originates from a study of T cells expressing NK-cell markers. The CDR3 sequence is 14 residues long. The germline V gene has CDR1 SGHAT and CDR2 FQNNGV. Following a re-call of the 5' RACE reads, TCRdb has one entry per CDR3 protein and lacks DNA. The sample table includes some 440,000 distinct CDR3 sequences. Overall study findings and caveats: It remained uncertain whether the expanded NKG2C+ T cell clones were specific for HCMV antigens.

A remark on this clonotype: Its matching antigen is unknown.

The gene calls are TRBV11-2 and TRBJ1-1. Sequencing used blood T cells: a sorted CD56 or NKG2C T cell subset, CD4+ or CD8+ T cells, or bulk PBMC T cells (not recorded which). The sequence was collected from a woman between 45 and 60 years old in good health. CDR3 sequence: CASSQLLPNTEAFF.